The 10 T cell receptor beta chains listed next were all sequenced from one sample in a study of cytomegalovirus exposure and HLA in healthy donors. Use of 60 Vbeta and 13 Jbeta primers characterized the PCR. TCRdb's table, derived via immunoSEQ multiplex PCR, lists solely in-frame clones and lacks some. The sample lists some 140,000 clones; 60% to 85% were seen once. The material sequenced was PBMCs. The receptors here all came from a woman in her 40s in good health and CMV-seronegative.

J is TRBJ2-1 and V is TRBV5-4; 13 bases are a match to TRBD2. After removal of 3 bases from V and 10 bases from J, the junction contained 4 bases not matched to a gene. The germline CDR1 and CDR2 sequences are SGHNT and YYREEE (reference sequence). The CDR3 has 14 residues. CDR3 nucleotide sequence: TGTGCCAGCAGCTCTGGACTAGCGGGAGAGGAGCAGTTCTTC. As protein: CASSSGLAGEEQFF.

The chain uses TRBV30 and TRBJ1-2, with TRBD1 as a possible D gene (5 bases). Trimming took off 0 bases at V and 8 bases at J, with 25 bases between the two ends. The V gene's germline CDR1 is GTSNPN and CDR2 SVGIG (reference sequence). This CDR3 is 17 amino acids long. The CDR3 DNA follows: TGTGCCTGGAGTGTAGCCCCCCCGACAGCTAATAAGTTGGGCTACACCTTC. Translated: CAWSVAPPTANKLGYTF. The full variable domain, rest sourced from reference TRBV30 and TRBJ1-2, is SQTIHQWPATLVQPVGSPLSLECTVEGTSNPNLYWYRQAAGRGLQLLFYSVGIGQISSEVPQNLSASRPQDRQFILSSKKLLLSDSGFYLCAWSVAPPTANKLGYTFGSGTRLTVV.

The chain links TRBV2 to TRBJ1-2; possibly TRBD1 for D (5 bases). Germline values: CDR1 SNHLY, CDR2 FYNNEI. Trimming took off 4 bases at V and 6 bases at J, with 15 bases between the two ends. The CDR3 contains 14 residues. CDR3 sequence (DNA): TGTGCCAGCAGTGCCACGCGGGGCCTTAATGGCTACACCTTC. Protein product: CASSATRGLNGYTF. The full variable domain, its missing parts supplied by reference TRBV2 and TRBJ1-2, is EPEVTQTPSHQVTQMGQEVILRCVPISNHLYFYWYRQILGQKVEFLVSFYNNEISEKSEIFDDQFSVERPDGSNFTLKIRSTKLEDSAMYFCASSATRGLNGYTFGSGTRLTVV.

In its sample, this clone was seen once. This chain links TRBV6-1 with TRBJ2-2; 10 bases map to TRBD1. CDR3 size: 17 residues. J gave up 6 bases and V 2 bases, and 9 bases lay outside the gene matches. CDR1 and CDR2 (germline): MNHNS, SASEGT. CDR3 loop: CASSERAGTGVPGELFF. Written as DNA, the CDR3 is TGTGCCAGCAGTGAACGGGCAGGGACAGGGGTTCCCGGGGAGCTGTTTTTT.

The CDR3: CASSTRDSSYEQYF. The CDR3 nucleotides read TGTGCCAGCAGCACCCGGGACAGCTCCTACGAGCAGTACTTC. This chain joins TRBV5-4 and TRBJ2-7; 7 bases are a match to TRBD1. V dropped 4 bases and J dropped 0; count of bases not matched to a gene: 4. CDR3 length equals 14 residues. The germline gives CDR1 SGHNT, CDR2 YYREEE (reference sequence).

As to this clone: It is likely a read error, because the conserved phenylalanine at the end of the CDR3 is missing. The V call is TRBV5-1, the J call TRBJ1-4; 7 bases are shared with TRBD1. The CDR3 runs 15 residues. The ends lost 0 bases at V and 8 bases at J; junction bases unmatched: 7. Germline V gene lookup returns CDR1 SGHRS and CDR2 YFSETQ. This chain's CDR3 is CASSLGKQGSEKLFV. The CDR3 DNA follows: TGCGCCAGCAGCTTGGGCAAACAGGGGAGCGAAAAACTGTTTGTT.

The chain combines TRBV28 with TRBJ2-3; 10 nucleotides agree with TRBD1. Per the germline V gene, CDR1 is MDHEN and CDR2 is SYDVKM. This CDR3 comprises 15 residues. J was trimmed by 5 bases and V by 3 bases; bases with no gene match: 5. Written as DNA, the CDR3 is TGTGCCAGCAGTTTCGGGACAGGGGTGGGAGATACGCAGTATTTT. It yields the protein CASSFGTGVGDTQYF.

V and J are TRBV19 and TRBJ1-2, with 8 bases fitting TRBD1. Unmatched junction bases numbered 11, after V lost 7 bases and J lost 4 bases. The CDR3 spans 15 residues. Germline-derived CDR1 and CDR2 are LNHDA and SQIVND (reference sequence). CDR3 sequence: CASTPGGQATYGYTF. The DNA for the CDR3 is TGTGCCAGTACCCCGGGGGGACAGGCGACCTATGGCTACACCTTC.

This rearrangement joins TRBV6-1 to TRBJ2-7; 8 bases agree with TRBD2. The junction had 8 bases not matched to a gene; V was cut back by 5 bases and J by 5 bases. The germline V gene has CDR1 MNHNS and CDR2 SASEGT. This CDR3 has 14 residues. The CDR3 nucleotides are TGTGCCAGCAGTCACGGGAGGGCCAACGACGAGCAGTACTTC. Protein: CASSHGRANDEQYF.

A few counts support this clone. V and J are TRBV4-1 and TRBJ1-2; no reliable D call. The CDR3 is 14 amino acids. The ends were cut back, 5 bases at V and 5 bases at J, with 15 bases in the middle. Germline CDR1 is MGHRA and CDR2 is YSYEKL. The CDR3 loop is CASSYQAERYGYTF. The CDR3 DNA reads as TGCGCCAGCAGCTACCAGGCAGAGAGATATGGCTACACCTTC.